This TCR beta chain was observed in a study of blood T cell repertoires in COVID-19. TCRdb's table, derived via immunoSEQ multiplex PCR, lists solely in-frame clones and lacks some. Of about 160,000 clones in the sample, approximately 80% were seen once. Recruitment covered roughly 22 US areas and drew participants whose ages spanned roughly 18 to 100 years. For recovered donors of Cohort 3, there were two negative PCRs, clearance, or symptom resolution. In germline, CDR1 is SGHAT, CDR2 FQNNGV. V was pared by 5 bases and J by 2 bases, with 5 bases of the junction left unmatched. The CDR3 totals 14 residues.

The receptor's source is a middle-aged man who had recovered from COVID-19. The sequencing input was PBMCs or T cells enriched from blood (not recorded which). The chain recombines TRBV11-2 with TRBJ1-1; 7 positions match TRBD1. The CDR3 nucleotides are TGTGCCAGCAGCGCCCACAGGGGTAACACTGAAGCTTTCTTT. Amino acids: CASSAHRGNTEAFF.